Here is one T cell receptor (beta chain) with its context. What it binds is not known. These data belong to a study of PD-1 blockade in classical Hodgkin lymphoma. On the study more broadly: Intravenous infusions of nivolumab 3 mg/kg reached patients every 2 weeks. Study observations and caveats: It was reported that newly diagnosed patients had less baseline TCR diversity than healthy donors. Diversity similar to that of newly diagnosed patients was seen at baseline in complete responders.

Relapses following autologous stem cell transplantation were seen in all patients, with brentuximab vedotin exposure varying. Best responses included complete response and partial response; otherwise, the best response was progressive disease. The CDR3 consists of 14 residues. The germline V gene encodes CDR1 SEHNR and CDR2 FQNEAQ (reference sequence). Deletions cut 2 bases from V and 6 bases from J, with 14 bases between. Method: immunoSEQ multiplex PCR; TCRdb's copy keeps in-frame clones and lacks some. The sample includes more than 45,000 clones, over 70% of them seen just once. V and J are TRBV7-9 and TRBJ2-7; D not certain. Sequenced here: peripheral blood mononuclear cells (PBMCs), sampled at baseline. The clonotype was recovered from a human donor with classical Hodgkin lymphoma. The DNA for the CDR3 is TGTGCCAGCAGCTTATCATGGGGTTCGGGCGAGCAGTACTTC. This sequence encodes CASSLSWGSGEQYF.